A single sample is the source of the 16 T cell receptor beta chains below, sequenced in a study of blood T cell repertoires in COVID-19. Method: immunoSEQ multiplex PCR; TCRdb's copy keeps in-frame clones and lacks some. Here the sample spans about 34,000 clones, more than 75% being singletons. Material for sequencing was peripheral blood. The receptors were gathered from a man older than 75 with acute or convalescent COVID-19.

The chain uses TRBV6-6 and TRBJ2-5, with TRBD1 matching 9 bases. CDR3 length equals 14 residues. Per germline, CDR1 MNHNY and CDR2 SVGAGI (reference sequence). V lost 7 bases, J lost 0 bases, and 3 bases stayed unmatched. DNA of the CDR3: TGTGCCAGCAAAACAGGGGGCAACCAAGAGACCCAGTACTTC. Protein sequence: CASKTGGNQETQYF.

The J gene is TRBJ1-5, the V gene TRBV19, with D unclear. This CDR3 contains 14 residues. CDR1 and CDR2 (germline): LNHDA, SQIVND (reference sequence). V shed 0 bases and J shed 6 bases, with 9 bases lying between them. In DNA, the CDR3 is TGTGCCAGTAGTATAGACCGACGGAGTCAGCCCCAGCATTTT. It translates to CASSIDRRSQPQHF.

The DNA of the CDR3 is TGCGCCAGCTACCGACAGAGGATAGATACGCAGTATTTT. Translated: CASYRQRIDTQYF. The chain recombines TRBV5-1 with TRBJ2-3; a possible D gene is TRBD1 (5 bases). Germline assignment: CDR1 SGHRS and CDR2 YFSETQ. The CDR3 runs to 13 residues. V was clipped by 7 bases and J by 5 bases, with 14 bases between them.

This chain links TRBV13 with TRBJ1-2; tentative D call: TRBD1 (5 bases). There are 15 residues in the CDR3. Trimming removed 0 bases from V and 1 base from J, with 9 bases in between. Germline V gene sequence: CDR1 PRHDT, CDR2 FYEKMQ (reference sequence). The CDR3 coding sequence is TGTGCCAGCAGCTTAGGACGGGGGGGTAACTATGGCTACACCTTC. It translates to CASSLGRGGNYGYTF.

The J gene is TRBJ1-5, the V gene TRBV28, with 7 nucleotides matching TRBD1. Germline CDR1 and CDR2: MDHEN and SYDVKM. This CDR3 contains 14 residues. Losses at the gene ends were 5 bases for V and 3 bases for J; bases not matched to a gene: 4. CDR3 bases: TGTGCCAGCAGTCCAGGGGGGTACAATCAGCCCCAGCATTTT. Protein product: CASSPGGYNQPQHF.

This clone was found a few times. The chain recombines TRBV27 with TRBJ2-7; D perhaps matches TRBD1 (6 bases). The CDR3 has 14 residues. CDR1 MNHEY and CDR2 SMNVEV come from the germline V gene (reference sequence). Between the trimmed V and J ends, which lost 8 bases and 1 base, there was a span of 15 bases. The DNA of the CDR3 is TGTGCCAGCGGATTCGCGGACAGATCCTACGAGCAGTACTTC. Translated, it gives CASGFADRSYEQYF.

The chain has TRBV2 and TRBJ1-2, with D possibly being TRBD1 (5 bases). Trimming removed 6 bases from V and 4 bases from J, with 15 bases in between. Germline V gene lookup returns CDR1 SNHLY and CDR2 FYNNEI. The length of the CDR3 is 14 residues. CDR3 coding DNA: TGTGCCAGCAGGGGACTCGTACGGGGCTATGGCTACACCTTC. Residues: CASRGLVRGYGYTF.

The chain has TRBV2 and TRBJ2-1, with 10 bases matching TRBD2. After removal of 2 bases from V and 10 bases from J, the junction contained 5 bases not matched to a gene. The CDR3 loop spans 14 amino acids. Germline CDR1 is SNHLY and CDR2 is FYNNEI. The DNA for the CDR3 is TGTGCCAGCAGTGAACTAGCGGGAGAGCGGGAGCAGTTCTTC. Amino acid sequence: CASSELAGEREQFF.

J is TRBJ1-2 and V is TRBV4-2; D is perhaps TRBD1 (6 bases). This CDR3 is built from 15 residues. V was cut by 4 bases and J by 5 bases, with 17 bases left in between. In germline, CDR1 is LGHNA, CDR2 YNFKEQ. The CDR3 sequence: CASSPTRSGEYGYTF. The CDR3 bases are TGTGCCAGCAGCCCCACCCGTTCAGGGGAATATGGCTACACCTTC.

The CDR3 DNA follows: TGTGCCAGTAGCAGACAGGGTAGGGGCTATGGCTACACCTTC. Its translation: CASSRQGRGYGYTF. This chain joins TRBV19 and TRBJ1-2; 7 bases fit TRBD1. Germline V CDR1 and CDR2: LNHDA, SQIVND (reference sequence). V lost 6 bases to trimming and J lost 4 bases; unmatched junction nucleotides: 8. The CDR3 loop spans 14 amino acids.

The chain employs TRBV18 and TRBJ2-3; D gene uncertain. From germline, CDR1 is KGHSH and CDR2 LQKENI. Trimming pared 6 bases from V and 2 bases from J, leaving 9 bases between. The CDR3 totals 13 residues. The CDR3 here is CASSSRITDTQYF. The CDR3 bases are TGTGCCAGCTCGTCTAGAATCACAGATACGCAGTATTTT.

This chain links TRBV11-2 with TRBJ2-3, with a tentative D call TRBD1 (5 bases). The CDR3 spans 14 residues. The V and J ends lost 5 bases and 1 base respectively, with 10 bases between them. CDR1 is SGHAT, CDR2 FQNNGV, per germline. The CDR3 DNA reads as TGTGCCAGCAGCCCTCTCAGGGGCACAGATACGCAGTATTTT. Translation gives CASSPLRGTDTQYF.

The chain recombines TRBV11-2 with TRBJ1-1; maybe TRBD1 (6 bases). The V end lost 2 bases, the J end lost 4 bases, and 14 bases lay between the germline ends. Germline values: CDR1 SGHAT, CDR2 FQNNGV. The CDR3 extends over 15 amino acids. The CDR3 sequence: CASSLQQGGFTEAFF. For the CDR3, the DNA is TGTGCCAGCAGCTTACAACAGGGTGGTTTCACTGAAGCTTTCTTT.

This chain joins TRBV12-3 or TRBV12-4 and TRBJ2-6; D unresolved. Trimming left V 3 bases short and J 4 bases short, with 4 bases between. The CDR3 is 13 amino acids. CDR3 nucleotide sequence: TGTGCCAGCAGTTTGGGCGGGGCCAACGTCCTGACTTTC. Encoded protein: CASSLGGANVLTF.

The V call is TRBV24-1, the J call TRBJ1-5, with 8 bases that match TRBD1. CDR3 size: 15 residues. Germline lookup yields CDR1 KGHDR and CDR2 SFDVKD. V dropped 8 bases and J dropped 5; count of bases not matched to a gene: 10. CDR3 sequence (DNA): TGTGCCACCAACAGTGACAGGGGTAGTGATCAGCCCCAGCATTTT. Its protein is CATNSDRGSDQPQHF.

This chain joins TRBV5-1 and TRBJ2-3; D perhaps matches TRBD1 (6 bases). The germline CDR1 and CDR2 sequences are SGHRS and YFSETQ. This CDR3 has 14 residues. Trimming cost V 3 bases and J 5 bases, with 13 bases left between them. This CDR3 is CASSWTAPEDTQYF. In nucleotides, the CDR3 is TGCGCCAGCAGCTGGACAGCTCCTGAAGATACGCAGTATTTT.